This TCR beta chain was profiled in a study of cytomegalovirus exposure and HLA in healthy donors (dated by TCRdb to the late 2010s). General notes on the study: According to a later analysis, one platform produced both the approximately 110 validation repertoires and the 666 repertoires of the first cohort. The aim of the study was to test whether cataloging public T cell receptors could identify signatures of past pathogen exposure. Along with the roughly 700-subject first cohort, a separate validation cohort of over a hundred different subjects was used. High-throughput TCR immunosequencing, statistical association of individual TCRs with disease status, and machine learning were combined to predict cytomegalovirus infection status. General findings and caveats noted by the study authors: The classifier was reported to diagnose cytomegalovirus status with high specificity and sensitivity in both the original and validation cohorts. The validation cohort had no HLA typing available for a later analysis, so co-occurrence within that cohort was assessed over all 120 or so repertoires. Three of the identified cytomegalovirus-associated TCR beta chains were confirmed in vitro to be specific for cytomegalovirus antigens. A later analysis found that TCRs clustered in the first cohort also tended to co-occur in the approximately 120 validation repertoires, with approximately 95% of cluster scores above 0. The authors suggested that the approach could potentially be generalized to other disease states and immunological phenotypes. The study gave a list of 150 to 200 TCR beta chains associated with cytomegalovirus. Most TCR sequences were seen in very few donors, while some public TCRs were found in many individuals.

To prepare the library, the immunoSEQ multiplex PCR assay was applied. As for the authors' bioinformatics: To diagnose cytomegalovirus status from the catalog of TCR beta chain sequences, a statistical classification framework was built. TCRdb re-hosts the immuneACCESS table, in-frame sequences only. Its copies lack some clones; in the studies checked, an unresolved V gene accounts for under half of them, and the cause for the rest is not known. Clonal size and the V and J genes are those of that table, whereas D and trimming came from the DNA. Here the sample has 120,000 to 150,000 clones; about nine tenths occur a single time. Together, the top ten hold 4.5% of the sample. This clone has a single count. Its antigen target is currently unknown. The sample holds no much larger clone one base away, and base qualities are not on file. For this chain, trimming is 4 bases at the V end and 8 bases at the J end, and the number of junction bases without a gene match is 9. Measured from the cysteine to the phenylalanine, the CDR3 is 15 residues long. The retained sequence is limited to the CDR3, 45 bases, with the frame set at the first base. For CDR1 and CDR2, the germline V gene (reference sequence) lists SEHNR and FQNEAQ.

The donors were included in the validation cohort of 120 subjects, a group kept apart from the roughly 690-subject first cohort. This TCR was recovered from a man between 18 and 35 years old in good health and CMV-seropositive. The sequenced sample consisted of PBMCs. Recombination connected TRBV7-9 to TRBJ2-1, and TRBD2 matches 9 of the central bases. The CDR3 protein: CASSSIAGDPHEQFF. The sequenced DNA: TGTGCCAGCAGCTCGATAGCGGGAGATCCCCATGAGCAGTTCTTC.